Shown below are 20 T cell receptor beta chains from a single sample sequenced in a study of cytomegalovirus exposure and HLA in healthy donors. It was with 60 Vbeta and 13 Jbeta primers that the PCR ran. TCRdb's copy holds only in-frame clones and misses some; the assay was immunoSEQ multiplex PCR. The sample lists roughly 93,000 clones; approximately 72% were seen once. The sequenced sample was PBMCs. Receptors originate from a young man in good health and CMV-seropositive.

The chain employs TRBV5-4 and TRBJ2-7; D unresolved. CDR3 length: 14 amino acids. With 1 base removed from V and 1 base from J, the gap between germline ends came to 9 bases. Germline-derived CDR1 and CDR2 are SGHNT and YYREEE (reference sequence). CDR3 coding DNA: TGTGCCAGCAGCTTGCTGGGCAGTTCCTACGAGCAGTACTTC. The encoded protein is CASSLLGSSYEQYF.

V and J are TRBV5-4 and TRBJ2-6; 11 positions agree with TRBD1. This CDR3 region has 17 residues. The germline V gene has CDR1 SGHNT and CDR2 YYREEE (reference sequence). Trimming at V came to 2 bases and at J to 0 bases, leaving 1 base not matched to a gene. CDR3 nucleotides: TGTGCCAGCAGCTTCGGGACAGGGGGCTCTGGGGCCAACGTCCTGACTTTC. Protein: CASSFGTGGSGANVLTF.

This sequence joins TRBV5-1 and TRBJ1-4; 7 nucleotides match TRBD1. In germline, CDR1 is SGHRS, CDR2 YFSETQ. CDR3 length: 15 amino acids. Losses at the gene ends were 7 bases for V and 4 bases for J; bases not matched to a gene: 10. The CDR3 nucleotides read TGCGCCAGCCGTACCGGGACAGCGATTAATGAAAAACTGTTTTTT. Translated: CASRTGTAINEKLFF.

This chain uses TRBV10-3 with TRBJ1-1; 9 bases align to TRBD1. The V gene end was trimmed by 9 bases and the J gene end by 6 bases; junction bases not matched to a gene: 8. CDR1 is ENHRY and CDR2 is SYGVKD in the germline V gene. The CDR3 spans 13 residues. CDR3 DNA sequence: TGTGCCATACAGGGGGCGGATAACCCTGAAGCTTTCTTT. It translates to CAIQGADNPEAFF.

There are a few counts of this clone. The chain employs TRBV6-4 and TRBJ2-3; 12 positions agree with TRBD1. Germline V gene sequence: CDR1 MRHNA, CDR2 SNTAGT. The CDR3 has 19 amino acids. Trimming removed 7 bases from V and 0 bases from J; junction bases left unmatched: 14. The CDR3 here is CASNPGQGAKQQSTDTQYF. CDR3 bases: TGTGCCAGCAACCCGGGACAGGGGGCCAAACAGCAAAGCACAGATACGCAGTATTTT.

The chain employs TRBV6-4 and TRBJ2-3, with 10 bases lining up with TRBD2. CDR1 is MRHNA, CDR2 SNTAGT, per germline. With 5 bases clipped from V and 3 bases from J, the junction kept 8 bases outside the gene matches. The CDR3 has 16 amino acids. The CDR3 bases are TGTGCCAGCAGTCAATTTAGCGGGGGGAGGACAGATACGCAGTATTTT. This encodes CASSQFSGGRTDTQYF.

This chain connects TRBV5-1 to TRBJ2-2; TRBD1 matches at 9 bases. CDR3 length equals 16 residues. The V and J ends lost 6 bases and 4 bases, in that order; junction bases with no gene match: 10. CDR1 is SGHRS, CDR2 YFSETQ, per germline. Here the CDR3 DNA reads TGCGCCAGCACGGACAGGGGCGGGATTAGCACCGGGGAGCTGTTTTTT. This translates into CASTDRGGISTGELFF. Full variable domain (outside the CDR3, taken from reference TRBV5-1 and TRBJ2-2): KAGVTQTPRYLIKTRGQQVTLSCSPISGHRSVSWYQQTPGQGLQFLFEYFSETQRNKGNFPGRFSGRQFSNSRSEMNVSTLELGDSALYLCASTDRGGISTGELFFGEGSRLTVL.

J is TRBJ2-2 and V is TRBV19; D possibly corresponds to TRBD1 (7 bases). V shed 0 bases and J shed 7 bases, with 18 bases lying between them. This CDR3 spans 17 amino acids. Germline V CDR1 and CDR2: LNHDA, SQIVND (reference sequence). CDR3 region: CASSIDYRRGRGGELFF. The CDR3 region has the DNA TGTGCCAGTAGTATAGATTACCGGAGGGGGCGAGGCGGGGAGCTGTTTTTT. The full variable domain, in which reference TRBV19 and TRBJ2-2 provide the parts outside the CDR3, is DGGITQSPKYLFRKEGQNVTLSCEQNLNHDAMYWYRQDPGQGLRLIYYSQIVNDFQKGDIAEGYSVSREKKESFPLTVTSAQKNPTAFYLCASSIDYRRGRGGELFFGEGSRLTVL.

The chain carries TRBV5-8 and TRBJ2-7, with TRBD1 matching over 10 bases. Germline V gene sequence: CDR1 SGHTS, CDR2 YDEGEE. With V trimmed by 3 bases and J by 4 bases, 10 bases remained unmatched. The CDR3 runs to 16 residues. The CDR3 loop reads CASSSGRDRGNYEQYF. In DNA, the CDR3 is TGTGCCAGCAGCTCTGGCAGGGACAGGGGTAATTACGAGCAGTACTTC.

This chain links TRBV19 with TRBJ1-1; weak D call: TRBD1 (5 bases). CDR3 size: 18 residues. The V and J ends lost 0 bases and 0 bases respectively, with 17 bases between them. Looked up from germline, CDR1 is LNHDA and CDR2 is SQIVND (reference sequence). The CDR3 sequence is CASSIDHRQGRLNTEAFF. The CDR3 DNA reads TGTGCCAGTAGTATAGATCACCGGCAGGGTCGGTTGAACACTGAAGCTTTCTTT.

This chain links TRBV6-1 with TRBJ2-7; 7 positions match TRBD1. CDR3 length: 13 residues. The V gene's germline CDR1 is MNHNS and CDR2 SASEGT. With V trimmed by 1 base and J by 6 bases, 3 bases remained unmatched. The CDR3 reads CASSEESGGEQYF. The CDR3 DNA reads as TGTGCCAGCAGTGAAGAGTCAGGGGGCGAGCAGTACTTC.

This chain uses TRBV10-3 with TRBJ2-7; 7 bases match TRBD2. Germline CDR1 and CDR2: ENHRY and SYGVKD. The CDR3 extends over 16 amino acids. V was clipped by 0 bases and J by 1 base; unmatched bases: 6. CDR3 region: CAISESLGGYSYEQYF. The CDR3 DNA is TGTGCCATCAGTGAGTCGCTCGGGGGGTATTCCTACGAGCAGTACTTC.

This clone showed up just once. V gene TRBV6-1 combines with J gene TRBJ1-3; unclear D gene. CDR3 size: 14 residues. V gave up 3 bases and J gave up 0 bases, with 6 bases separating them. Per germline, CDR1 MNHNS and CDR2 SASEGT. The CDR3 here is CASSDGRSGNTIYF. The CDR3 nucleotides are TGTGCCAGCAGTGATGGCCGCTCTGGAAACACCATATATTTT.

About this clone: It is unclear where the CDR3 begins or ends on the DNA, so no DNA is shown, and the CDR3 is as TCRdb lists it. The V and J genes are TRBV7-2 and TRBJ2-5; the listed D gene, TRBD2, was not tested against the DNA. CDR1 and CDR2 from the germline V gene are SGHTA and FQGNSA. The CDR3 length equals 16 residues, ends included. CDR3 loop: CASSSTSGLAKETQYF.

This clone was counted between two and nine times. The chain carries TRBV6-5 and TRBJ1-6; D gene uncertain. This CDR3 is 16 amino acids long. Germline lookup yields CDR1 MNHEY and CDR2 SVGAGI. V lost 0 bases to trimming and J lost 14 bases, with 20 bases between them. The DNA of the CDR3 is TGTGCCAGCAGTTACTCGGGTTTTAAGGCGGAGAAATCCCTCCACTTT. This sequence encodes CASSYSGFKAEKSLHF.

This clone has just one count. The genes are TRBV19 and TRBJ2-2, with TRBD1 matching 8 bases. This CDR3 has 17 amino acids. Germline V lookup: CDR1 LNHDA, CDR2 SQIVND (reference sequence). This CDR3 reads CAARAGGHSLATGELFF. CDR3 bases: TGTGCAGCTCGGGCAGGGGGCCATAGTCTGGCCACCGGGGAGCTGTTTTTT.

This chain joins TRBV4-1 and TRBJ1-1; D ambiguous. The CDR3 is 13 residues long. Between the trimmed V and J ends, which lost 2 bases and 6 bases, there was a span of 10 bases. The germline V gene encodes CDR1 MGHRA and CDR2 YSYEKL. The CDR3 sequence is CASSQIERAEAFF. Written as DNA, the CDR3 is TGCGCCAGCAGCCAAATCGAACGGGCTGAAGCTTTCTTT.

V and J are TRBV5-1 and TRBJ2-1; 10 bases line up with TRBD2. The CDR3 runs 15 residues. V trimming: 5 bases; J trimming: 1 base; junction bases outside the gene matches: 3. The germline V gene has CDR1 SGHRS and CDR2 YFSETQ. CDR3 region: CASRPSGGSYNEQFF. The CDR3 DNA reads as TGCGCCAGCAGACCTAGCGGGGGTTCCTACAATGAGCAGTTCTTC.

The CDR3 sequence: CAWTPPGAGDSPLHF. In nucleotides, the CDR3 is TGTGCCTGGACTCCACCGGGAGCGGGCGATTCACCCCTCCACTTT. This chain links TRBV30 with TRBJ1-6; the D is unclear. The CDR3 runs 15 residues. V was cut by 4 bases and J by 8 bases, with 18 bases left in between. Germline V gene sequence: CDR1 GTSNPN, CDR2 SVGIG (reference sequence).

This chain joins TRBV5-4 and TRBJ2-5; perhaps TRBD1 as D (6 bases). This CDR3 has 14 residues. From germline, CDR1 is SGHNT and CDR2 YYREEE (reference sequence). V shed 1 base and J shed 2 bases, with 9 bases lying between them. CDR3 nucleotide sequence: TGTGCCAGCAGCTTGACAGGGCAACAAGAGACCCAGTACTTC. It yields the protein CASSLTGQQETQYF.